This TCR beta chain came from a study of cytomegalovirus exposure and HLA in healthy donors. Of note for this clone: The sample has other DNA sequences that encode this CDR3 too.

The CDR3 is 15 amino acids. Germline-derived CDR1 and CDR2 are SGHNT and YYREEE (reference sequence). Germline trimming cut 0 bases from V and 2 bases from J; bases unmatched to any gene: 2. The method was immunoSEQ multiplex PCR; TCRdb's version includes in-frame clones alone and lacks a portion of them. In the table there are approximately 120,000 clones, 90% to 96% of which are singletons. This sequence originates from a man between 18 and 35 years old in good health and CMV-seronegative. What was sequenced was PBMCs. This chain connects TRBV5-4 to TRBJ2-7, with 10 nucleotides matching TRBD2. The CDR3, as DNA: TGTGCCAGCAGCTTGGGTCTAGCGGGAGCCTACGAGCAGTACTTC. This encodes CASSLGLAGAYEQYF.